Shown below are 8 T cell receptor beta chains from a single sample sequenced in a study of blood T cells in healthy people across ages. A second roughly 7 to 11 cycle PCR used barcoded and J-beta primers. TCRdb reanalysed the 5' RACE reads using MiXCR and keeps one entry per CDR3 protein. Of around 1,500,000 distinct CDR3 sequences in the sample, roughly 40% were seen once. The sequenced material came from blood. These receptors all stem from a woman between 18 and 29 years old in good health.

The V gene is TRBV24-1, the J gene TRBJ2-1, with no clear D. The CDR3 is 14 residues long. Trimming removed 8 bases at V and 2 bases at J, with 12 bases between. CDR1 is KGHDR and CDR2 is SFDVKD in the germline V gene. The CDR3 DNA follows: TGTGCCACCACCTCCGGTGGGGCCTACAATGAGCAGTTCTTC. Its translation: CATTSGGAYNEQFF.

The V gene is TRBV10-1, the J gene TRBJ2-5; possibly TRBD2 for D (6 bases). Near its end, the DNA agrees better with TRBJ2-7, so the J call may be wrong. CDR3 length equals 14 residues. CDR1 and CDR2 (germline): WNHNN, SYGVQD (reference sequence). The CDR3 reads CARTPRLRRDEQYF. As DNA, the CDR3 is TGCGCCAGAACTCCCCGGCTCCGGAGGGACGAGCAGTACTTC.

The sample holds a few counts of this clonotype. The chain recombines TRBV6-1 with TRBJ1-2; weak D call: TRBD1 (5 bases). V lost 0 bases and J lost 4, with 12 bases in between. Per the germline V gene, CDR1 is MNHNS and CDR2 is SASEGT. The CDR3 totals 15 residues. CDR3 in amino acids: CASSEAGTSSYGYTF. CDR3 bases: TGTGCCAGCAGTGAAGCTGGGACCTCGAGCTATGGCTACACCTTC.

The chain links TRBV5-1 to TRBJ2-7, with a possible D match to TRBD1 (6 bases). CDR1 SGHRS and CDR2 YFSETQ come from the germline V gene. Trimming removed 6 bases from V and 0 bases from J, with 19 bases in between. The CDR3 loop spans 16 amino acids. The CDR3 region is CASIKLPGVPSYEQYF. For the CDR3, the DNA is TGCGCCAGCATTAAACTCCCAGGGGTACCCTCCTACGAGCAGTACTTC.

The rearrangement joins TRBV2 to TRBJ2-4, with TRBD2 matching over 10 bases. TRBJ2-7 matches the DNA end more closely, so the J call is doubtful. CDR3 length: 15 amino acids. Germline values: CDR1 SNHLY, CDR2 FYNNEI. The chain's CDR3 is CASSDSSGGNYEQYF. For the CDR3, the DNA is TGTGCCAGCAGTGACTCTAGCGGGGGTAATTACGAGCAGTACTTC.

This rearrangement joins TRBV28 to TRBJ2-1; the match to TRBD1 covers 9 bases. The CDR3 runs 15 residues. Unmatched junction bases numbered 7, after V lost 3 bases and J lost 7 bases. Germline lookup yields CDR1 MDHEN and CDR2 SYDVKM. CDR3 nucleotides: TGTGCCAGCAGTTTGGGGACAGGGATAAGGAATGAGCAGTTCTTC. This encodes CASSLGTGIRNEQFF.

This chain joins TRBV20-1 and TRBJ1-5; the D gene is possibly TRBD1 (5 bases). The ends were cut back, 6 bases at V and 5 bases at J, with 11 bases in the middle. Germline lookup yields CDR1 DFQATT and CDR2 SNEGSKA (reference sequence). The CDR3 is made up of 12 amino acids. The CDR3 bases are TGCAGTGCAGGGGATGGGGATCAGCCCCAGCATTTT. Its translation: CSAGDGDQPQHF.

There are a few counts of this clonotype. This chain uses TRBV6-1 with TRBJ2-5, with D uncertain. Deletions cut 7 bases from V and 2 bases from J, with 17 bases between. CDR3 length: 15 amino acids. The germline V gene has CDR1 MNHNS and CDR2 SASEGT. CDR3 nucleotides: TGTGCCAGCACCATGGTCAAACCGAAGCAAGAGACCCAGTACTTC. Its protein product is CASTMVKPKQETQYF.